These T cell receptor beta chains were read from a single sample in a study of T cell repertoires in cytomegalovirus infection. TCRdb analysed the reads with MiXCR anew, one entry per CDR3 protein. There are approximately 730,000 distinct CDR3 sequences in the sample; about 30% occur only once, and about 18% lies in the top ten. No antigens are known for them. Sequenced here: cultured PBMCs, sampled from culture after CMV antigen stimulation. Source of these receptors: a human donor in good health (CMV status not recorded). Some clones in this sample may be carry-over from other donors' samples. Each CDR3 is given with its conserved first and last residue. D genes are given only for firm matches. A clone size is listed for some rows: how often the clone was seen (once, few, many), or a class if it is expanded.

size,D,V,J,DNA,CDR3
NA,TRBD1,TRBV27,TRBJ2-1,TGTGCCAGCAGCTGGGACAGTAGCTCCTACAATGAGCAGTTCTTC,CASSWDSSSYNEQFF
NA,NA,TRBV12-3/TRBV12-4,TRBJ2-5,TGTGCCAGCACCCCCTTTTCGGGGCGCGAAGAGACCCAGTACTTC,CASTPFSGREETQYF
NA,NA,TRBV19,TRBJ2-3,TGTGCCAGTAGTGCCGAGGGGGCAGATACGCAGTATTTT,CASSAEGADTQYF
NA,TRBD2,TRBV20-1,TRBJ2-5,TGCAGTGCTAAGATACCCGGGACTAAATACCAAGAGACCCAGTACTTC,CSAKIPGTKYQETQYF
NA,TRBD2,TRBV20-1,TRBJ2-1,TGCAGTGCTAGCACCTATGGCGGGGGCTCCTACAATGAGCAGTTCTTC,CSASTYGGGSYNEQFF
NA,NA,TRBV7-6,TRBJ2-7,TGTGCCAGCCGGGCGGGCAGAGGGGCCTCCGGCGAGCAGTACTTC,CASRAGRGASGEQYF
NA,NA,TRBV4-3,TRBJ2-1,TGCGCCAGCAGCCAAGATATTAGCGTCTACAATGAGCAGTTCTTC,CASSQDISVYNEQFF
few,TRBD2,TRBV2,TRBJ2-3,TGTGCCAGCAGTCCAACTAGCGGGGCCCGCACAGATACGCAGTATTTT,CASSPTSGARTDTQYF
NA,TRBD1,TRBV27,TRBJ2-7,TGTGCCAGTGGACCAGGGGGACAGTCCTACGAGCAGTACTTC,CASGPGGQSYEQYF
few,NA,TRBV28,TRBJ2-1,TGTGCCAGCCTTGCGAACATCGCGAGCTCCTACAATGAGCAGTTCTTC,CASLANIASSYNEQFF
NA,TRBD1,TRBV7-2,TRBJ1-2,TGTGCCAGCAGCCGGTCCCCGGGACAGGGCTATGGCTACACCTTC,CASSRSPGQGYGYTF
NA,NA,TRBV9,TRBJ2-3,TGTGCCAGCAGCGTAGGTCCCGGGGTCGGGGAAGATACGCAGTATTTT,CASSVGPGVGEDTQYF
NA,NA,TRBV7-9,TRBJ1-6,TGTGCCAGCAGCTCTTCAGGGATCTGGTCACCCCTCCACTTT,CASSSSGIWSPLHF
few,TRBD2,TRBV25-1,TRBJ2-5,TGTGCCAGCAGTCCCAGCGGACTAGCGGGACAAGAGACCCAGTACTTC,CASSPSGLAGQETQYF
NA,NA,TRBV6-1,TRBJ1-6,TGTGCCAGCAGCATAAACGGGAGGAACTATAATTCACCCCTCCACTTT,CASSINGRNYNSPLHF
few,NA,TRBV11-2,TRBJ1-1,TGTGCCAGCAGCATCATCGGTCCAGAAATGAACACTGAAGCTTTCTTT,CASSIIGPEMNTEAFF
NA,NA,TRBV7-9,TRBJ1-6,TGTGCCAGCAGCTTAGTTGGACAGCAAAGCTCCTATAATTCACCCCTCCACTTT,CASSLVGQQSSYNSPLHF
NA,TRBD1,TRBV10-3,TRBJ2-1,TGTGCCATCAGTGAGTCAGGACAGGGGGGTGGTGAGCAGTTCTTC,CAISESGQGGGEQFF
NA,NA,TRBV7-2,TRBJ2-5,TGTGCCAGCAGCCCTCCGACAGGACAAGAGACCCAGTACTTC,CASSPPTGQETQYF
many,NA,TRBV11-3,TRBJ1-1,TGTGCCAGCAGCCCCGGAGGGGAGTACACTGAAGCTTTCTTT,CASSPGGEYTEAFF
NA,TRBD2,TRBV14,TRBJ2-1,TGTGCCAGCAGCCGAGGACTAGCGGGAGGGGGATACAATGAGCAGTTCTTC,CASSRGLAGGGYNEQFF
NA,TRBD2,TRBV9,TRBJ2-7,TGTGCCAGCAGCAAAGCGGGGGGCTCAAGCTCCTACGAGCAGTACTTC,CASSKAGGSSSYEQYF
few,NA,TRBV6-6,TRBJ2-1,TGTGCCAGCAGTTACGCCAGGGTATACGAGCAGTTCTTC,CASSYARVYEQFF
few,NA,TRBV5-6,TRBJ2-7,TGTGCCAGCAGCCTACAGGACGACGAGCAGTACTTC,CASSLQDDEQYF